The 23 T cell receptor beta chains given below trace back to one sample, sequenced in a study of molecular identifiers for immune sequencing clone quantification. TCRdb reprocessed the PCR reads with MiXCR, giving one entry per CDR3 protein. The table shows about 320,000 distinct CDR3 sequences, with 24% occurring only once. Sequencing was carried out using naive CD8+ T cells from blood, with Jurkat cell RNA spiked in. Subset indicated: FACS-sorted CD8+CD4-CCR7+CD45RA+ naive T cells. These receptors all come from a human donor in good health. Some libraries in this study had Jurkat cell RNA spiked in.

To note about this clonotype: Possible read error: a much larger clone is one base away. The chain links TRBV12-3 or TRBV12-4 to TRBJ2-7; D might be TRBD1 or TRBD2, each matching 6 bases. The length of the CDR3 is 17 residues. The CDR3 here is CTSSSTWERALTGEQYF. In DNA, the CDR3 is TGTACCAGCAGTTCGACCTGGGAGCGGGCCCTAACAGGGGAGCAGTACTTC.

This chain connects TRBV24-1 to TRBJ2-4, with TRBD1 matching over 8 bases. V lost 4 bases to trimming and J lost 0 bases; unmatched junction nucleotides: 28. Germline loops: CDR1 KGHDR, CDR2 SFDVKD. The CDR3 covers 24 residues. The CDR3 DNA reads TGTGCCACCAGTGACCAGACAGGGGTAGACCAAAAGGGGTCTCGGTGGATAGCCAAAAACATTCAGTACTTC. This codes for CATSDQTGVDQKGSRWIAKNIQYF.

This clonotype showed up many times. The V call is TRBV21-1, the J call TRBJ1-3; TRBD1, as called in the table, went unchecked against the DNA. TRBV21-1 is a pseudogene locus. CDR3 size: 17 residues. The CDR3 loop is CASSEHRQGPGGNTIYF. DNA of the CDR3: TGTGCCAGCAGCGAACACCGACAGGGTCCGGGGGGAAACACCATATATTTT.

For this clonotype: A read error may be the cause here, since a much bigger clone is one base away. The chain is built from TRBV6-5 and TRBJ1-1; tentative D call: TRBD1 (6 bases). The CDR3 loop spans 13 amino acids. Germline V gene data show CDR1 as MNHEY and CDR2 as SVGAGI. CDR3 protein: CASSYGQNTGAFF. The CDR3 DNA reads TGTGCCAGCAGTTACGGACAGAACACTGGAGCTTTCTTT.

This clonotype was recorded at least ten times. The V call is TRBV2, the J call TRBJ2-3, with D possibly matching TRBD1 (7 bases). This CDR3 spans 16 amino acids. Trimming took off 6 bases at V and 2 bases at J, with 18 bases between the two ends. Germline V lookup: CDR1 SNHLY, CDR2 FYNNEI. As DNA, the CDR3 is TGTGCCAGCAGACAGGGGACTTCGAGATACACAGATACGCAGTATTTT. Protein sequence: CASRQGTSRYTDTQYF.

Note on this clonotype: A much larger clone differs from this one at a single base, so this may be a read error. This rearrangement joins TRBV29-1 to TRBJ2-1; TRBD2 might be the D (5 bases). The germline CDR1 and CDR2 sequences are SQVTM and ANQGSEA. The CDR3 has 15 amino acids. V was cut by 6 bases and J by 6 bases, with 21 bases left in between. This chain's CDR3 is CSVKDCRVLSNEQFF. DNA of the CDR3: TGCAGCGTCAAGGACTGTCGGGTCCTGAGCAATGAGCAGTTCTTC.

V gene TRBV7-8 combines with J gene TRBJ1-6, with TRBD1 matching 7 bases. CDR3 size: 14 residues. Germline V gene sequence: CDR1 SGHVS, CDR2 FQNEAQ. The V and J ends lost 6 bases and 10 bases, in that order; junction bases with no gene match: 9. CDR3 in amino acids: CASSLTGLASPLHF. DNA of the CDR3: TGTGCCAGCAGTTTGACAGGGTTAGCATCACCCCTCCACTTT.

This clonotype was seen a few times. The chain employs TRBV9 and TRBJ2-5, with unresolved D. The CDR3 has 15 residues. Germline V gene lookup returns CDR1 SGDLS and CDR2 YYNGEE. The V gene lost 4 bases and the J gene lost 0 bases, with 13 bases spanning the gap. Here the CDR3 reads CASSLTGSYQETQYF. The DNA for the CDR3 is TGTGCCAGCAGCTTGACTGGCTCGTACCAAGAGACCCAGTACTTC.

J is TRBJ2-5 and V is TRBV27, with 9 bases matching TRBD1. The V gene's germline CDR1 is MNHEY and CDR2 SMNVEV (reference sequence). This CDR3 spans 16 amino acids. J was trimmed by 4 bases and V by 5 bases; bases with no gene match: 11. CDR3 in amino acids: CASSLGATGGGETQYF. The CDR3 DNA sequence: TGTGCCAGCAGTCTAGGGGCGACAGGGGGAGGAGAGACCCAGTACTTC.

This clonotype was recorded many times. V gene TRBV29-1 combines with J gene TRBJ1-1, with D possibly TRBD1 on 5 matching bases. This CDR3 comprises 13 residues. V was pared by 1 base and J by 4 bases, with 10 bases between. Per germline, CDR1 SQVTM and CDR2 ANQGSEA. The CDR3 sequence: CSVEGQGGTEAFF. In DNA, the CDR3 is TGCAGCGTTGAAGGGCAGGGAGGCACTGAAGCTTTCTTT.

The CDR3 is CASSYTPQALSYNSPLHF. In DNA form, the CDR3 reads TGTGCCAGCAGTTACACCCCCCAGGCCCTCTCCTATAATTCACCCCTCCACTTT. The V and J genes are TRBV6-5 and TRBJ1-6; D is ambiguous. There are 18 residues in the CDR3. Deletions cut 2 bases from V and 0 bases from J, with 14 bases between. Germline V gene sequence: CDR1 MNHEY, CDR2 SVGAGI.

Notes on this clonotype: A much larger clone sits a single nucleotide away, making a read error possible. This sequence joins TRBV24-1 and TRBJ2-2; a possible D gene is TRBD1 (6 bases). Germline V CDR1 and CDR2: KGHDR, SFDVKD. The CDR3 has 16 amino acids. CDR3 region: CATSDYNRANTEELFF. Written as DNA, the CDR3 is TGTGCCACCAGTGATTACAACAGGGCGAACACCGAGGAGCTGTTTTTT.

The chain recombines TRBV20-1 with TRBJ2-7; no reliable D call. V lost 3 bases and J 1 base, leaving 16 bases between the germline ends. This CDR3 contains 15 residues. Germline V gene data show CDR1 as DFQATT and CDR2 as SNEGSKA (reference sequence). The CDR3: CSASVPRKKSYEQYF. CDR3 sequence (DNA): TGCAGTGCTAGCGTCCCCCGGAAGAAGTCCTACGAGCAGTACTTC.

Comments on this clonotype: At one boundary the junction diverges from the germline segment, which might be a read error. The gene calls are TRBV6-2 or TRBV6-3 and TRBJ2-2, with D perhaps TRBD2 (5 bases). Looked up from germline, CDR1 is MNHEY and CDR2 is SVGEGT. The CDR3 has 16 amino acids. DNA for the CDR3: TGTGCCAGCAGTACCTCTCCTTCGGGAAACACCGGGGAGCTGTGTTTT. This codes for CASSTSPSGNTGELCF.

The rearrangement joins TRBV7-9 to TRBJ1-4; TRBD1 agrees at 9 bases. With 4 bases clipped from V and 8 bases from J, the junction kept 8 bases outside the gene matches. The CDR3 sequence is 15 residues long. Germline CDR1 SEHNR, CDR2 FQNEAQ (reference sequence). CDR3 residues: CASSSPGTGYEKLFF. The CDR3 DNA follows: TGTGCCAGCAGCTCCCCCGGGACAGGGTACGAAAAACTGTTTTTT.

This clonotype has at least ten counts. The rearrangement links TRBV28 to TRBJ1-5, with D uncertain. There are 14 residues in the CDR3. The V gene's germline CDR1 is MDHEN and CDR2 SYDVKM. Trimming took 1 base from V and 5 from J, leaving 9 bases between them. The CDR3 sequence: CASSLSGIYQPQHF. CDR3 nucleotides: TGTGCCAGCAGTTTATCGGGGATTTATCAGCCCCAGCATTTT.

This clonotype came up many times. V and J are TRBV28 and TRBJ1-1, with D uncertain. Germline loops: CDR1 MDHEN, CDR2 SYDVKM. V was pared by 7 bases and J by 4 bases, with 13 bases between. The CDR3 is 13 amino acids. The CDR3 nucleotides read TGTGCCAGCACGATCAACCTGGTCACTGAAGCTTTCTTT. Translation gives CASTINLVTEAFF.

The J gene is TRBJ2-7, the V gene TRBV6-6; 9 bases align to TRBD2. The CDR3 covers 15 residues. The J segment lost 4 bases and the V segment lost 5 bases, leaving 9 bases of the junction unmatched. From germline, CDR1 is MNHNY and CDR2 SVGAGI (reference sequence). The CDR3 region has the DNA TGTGCCAGCAGTCCCCATAGCGGGAGCCCTTACGAGCAGTACTTC. Amino acid sequence: CASSPHSGSPYEQYF.

This clonotype was detected only a few times. The rearrangement uses TRBV28 and TRBJ1-5, with D possibly matching TRBD1 (5 bases). The CDR3 totals 15 residues. Trimming pared 6 bases from V and 5 bases from J, leaving 17 bases between. Germline V gene lookup returns CDR1 MDHEN and CDR2 SYDVKM. The CDR3 DNA sequence: TGTGCCAGCAGGAACCCCCAGGGTTGGCATCAGCCCCAGCATTTT. Its translation is CASRNPQGWHQPQHF.

This clonotype was seen many times. The chain employs TRBV5-1 and TRBJ2-1; 8 positions match TRBD1. This CDR3 is built from 15 residues. The V and J ends lost 5 bases and 0 bases, in that order; junction bases with no gene match: 4. Per germline, CDR1 SGHRS and CDR2 YFSETQ. The CDR3 DNA reads as TGCGCCAGCAGAGAGGACAGGGACTCCTACAATGAGCAGTTCTTC. It specifies CASREDRDSYNEQFF.

This clonotype came up once. A much larger clone sits a single nucleotide away, making a read error possible. V and J are TRBV6-6 and TRBJ1-2, with D possibly TRBD1 on 5 matching bases. V lost 5 bases and J lost 7, with 20 bases in between. CDR1 MNHNY and CDR2 SVGAGI come from the germline V gene (reference sequence). CDR3 size: 15 residues. CDR3 in amino acids: CASSHPLGPISGYTF. CDR3 nucleotides: TGTGCCAGCAGTCACCCACTGGGACCCATCTCTGGCTACACCTTC.

The sample holds a few counts of this clonotype. This rearrangement joins TRBV27 to TRBJ2-7; no clear D. CDR3 size: 13 residues. Germline lookup yields CDR1 MNHEY and CDR2 SMNVEV (reference sequence). V lost 6 bases, J lost 2 bases, and 11 bases lay in between. CDR3 region: CASSQTPTYEQYF. The CDR3 coding sequence is TGTGCCAGCAGCCAAACTCCGACCTACGAGCAGTACTTC.

At least ten counts were recorded for this clonotype. The chain has TRBV7-9 and TRBJ2-3; a possible D gene is TRBD1 (5 bases). The length of the CDR3 is 13 residues. Germline lookup yields CDR1 SEHNR and CDR2 FQNEAQ (reference sequence). Trimming removed 1 base from V and 6 bases from J, with 8 bases in between. The CDR3 spells CASSLGQLDTQYF. The CDR3 DNA is TGTGCCAGCAGCTTAGGACAGCTCGATACGCAGTATTTT.